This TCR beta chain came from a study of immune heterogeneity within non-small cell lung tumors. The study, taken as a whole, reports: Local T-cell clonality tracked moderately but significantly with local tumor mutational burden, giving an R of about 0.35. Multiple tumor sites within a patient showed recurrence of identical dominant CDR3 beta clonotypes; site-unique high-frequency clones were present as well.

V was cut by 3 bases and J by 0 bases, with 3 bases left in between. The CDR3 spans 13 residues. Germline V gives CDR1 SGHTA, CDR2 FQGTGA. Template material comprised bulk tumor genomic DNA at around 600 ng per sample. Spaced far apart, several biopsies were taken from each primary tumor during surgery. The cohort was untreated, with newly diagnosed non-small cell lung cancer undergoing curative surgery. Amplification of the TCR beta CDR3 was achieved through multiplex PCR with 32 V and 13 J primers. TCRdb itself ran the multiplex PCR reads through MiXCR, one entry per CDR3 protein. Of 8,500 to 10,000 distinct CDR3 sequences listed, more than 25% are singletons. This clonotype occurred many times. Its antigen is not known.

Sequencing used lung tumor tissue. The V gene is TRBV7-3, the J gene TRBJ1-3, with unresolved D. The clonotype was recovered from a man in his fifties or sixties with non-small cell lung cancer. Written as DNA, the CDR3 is TGTGCCAGCAGCTTCAACTCTGGAAACACCATATATTTT. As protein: CASSFNSGNTIYF.